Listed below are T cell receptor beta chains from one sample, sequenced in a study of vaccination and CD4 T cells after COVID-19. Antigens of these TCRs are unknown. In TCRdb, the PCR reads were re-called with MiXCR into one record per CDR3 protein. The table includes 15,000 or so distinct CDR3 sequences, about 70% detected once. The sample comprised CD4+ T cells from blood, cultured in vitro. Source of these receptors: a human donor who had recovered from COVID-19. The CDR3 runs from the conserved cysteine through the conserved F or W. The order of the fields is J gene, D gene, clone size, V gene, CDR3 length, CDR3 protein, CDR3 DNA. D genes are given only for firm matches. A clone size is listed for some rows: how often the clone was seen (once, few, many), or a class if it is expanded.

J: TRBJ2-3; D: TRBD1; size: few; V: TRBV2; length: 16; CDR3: CASYRDRGWGTDTQYF; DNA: TGTGCCAGCTACCGGGACAGGGGATGGGGTACAGATACGCAGTATTTT
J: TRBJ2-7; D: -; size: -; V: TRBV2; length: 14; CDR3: CASRGVRSSYEQYF; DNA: TGTGCCAGCAGAGGGGTGAGGAGCTCCTACGAGCAGTACTTC
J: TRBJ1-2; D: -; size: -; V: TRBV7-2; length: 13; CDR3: CASSDDINYDYTF; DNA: TGTGCCAGCAGCGACGACATTAACTATGACTACACCTTC
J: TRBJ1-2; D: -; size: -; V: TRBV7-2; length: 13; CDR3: CASSLWGVDGYTF; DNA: TGTGCCAGCAGCTTATGGGGGGTGGATGGCTACACCTTC
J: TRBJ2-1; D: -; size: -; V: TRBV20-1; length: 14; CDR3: CSASFKGSYNEQFF; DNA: TGCAGTGCTAGTTTTAAGGGCTCCTACAATGAGCAGTTCTTC
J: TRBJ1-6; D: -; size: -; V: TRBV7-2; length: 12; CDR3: CASSSQVLSLHF; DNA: TGTGCCAGCAGCTCACAGGTTTTGTCCCTCCACTTT
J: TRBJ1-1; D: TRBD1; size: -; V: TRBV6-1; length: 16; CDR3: CATGPLRGRLGTEAFF; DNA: TGTGCCACAGGCCCACTCAGGGGGCGCTTGGGCACTGAAGCTTTCTTT
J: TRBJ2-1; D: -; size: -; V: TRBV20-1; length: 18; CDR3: CSALGVTADTPTYNEQFF; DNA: TGCAGTGCTTTAGGGGTTACGGCAGACACACCTACCTACAATGAGCAGTTCTTC
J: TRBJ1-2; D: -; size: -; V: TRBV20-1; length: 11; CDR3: CGGIEGYGYTF; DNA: TGCGGGGGGATCGAGGGGTATGGCTACACCTTC
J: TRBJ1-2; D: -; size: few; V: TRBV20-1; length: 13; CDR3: CSGLNSFNYGYTF; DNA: TGCAGTGGCCTCAACAGTTTTAACTATGGCTACACCTTC
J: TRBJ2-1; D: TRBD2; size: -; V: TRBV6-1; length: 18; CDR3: CASTSRGLAGGRDNEQFF; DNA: TGTGCCAGCACCTCCCGAGGGCTAGCGGGAGGGAGGGACAATGAGCAGTTCTTC
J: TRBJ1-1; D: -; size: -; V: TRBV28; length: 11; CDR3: CASMGATEAFF; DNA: TGTGCCAGCATGGGGGCAACTGAAGCTTTCTTT
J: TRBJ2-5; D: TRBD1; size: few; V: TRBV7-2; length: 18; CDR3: CASSLEGLGRGPIKTQYF; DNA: TGTGCCAGCAGCTTAGAAGGTTTGGGCAGGGGGCCGATAAAGACCCAGTACTTC
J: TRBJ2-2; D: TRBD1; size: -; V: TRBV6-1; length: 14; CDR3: CASRLTGITGELFF; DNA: TGTGCCAGCAGATTGACAGGGATCACCGGGGAGCTGTTTTTT
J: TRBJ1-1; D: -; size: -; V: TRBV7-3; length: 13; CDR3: CASSLRAGTEAFF; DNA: TGTGCCAGCAGCCTGAGGGCAGGCACTGAAGCTTTCTTT
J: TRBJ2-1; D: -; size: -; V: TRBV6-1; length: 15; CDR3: CASSESGPTYNEQFF; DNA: TGTGCCAGCAGTGAGTCGGGACCGACCTACAATGAGCAGTTCTTC
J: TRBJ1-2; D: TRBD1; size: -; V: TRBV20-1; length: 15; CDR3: CSARGSGGGGYGYTF; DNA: TGCAGTGCTAGAGGATCAGGGGGCGGTGGCTATGGCTACACCTTC
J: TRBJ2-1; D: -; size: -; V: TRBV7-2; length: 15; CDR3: CASSLFGLGGGEQFF; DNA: TGTGCCAGCAGCTTATTTGGTTTGGGAGGCGGTGAGCAGTTCTTC
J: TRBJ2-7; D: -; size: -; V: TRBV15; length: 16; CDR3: CATSSGTGSFSYEQYF; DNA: TGTGCCACCAGCAGCGGGACCGGGAGTTTCTCCTACGAGCAGTACTTC
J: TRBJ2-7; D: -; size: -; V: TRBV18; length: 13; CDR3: CASSPVGLYEQYF; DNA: TGTGCCAGCTCACCGGTAGGGCTCTACGAGCAGTACTTC
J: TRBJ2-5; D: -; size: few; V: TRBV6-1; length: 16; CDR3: CAAKPGASGGAETQYF; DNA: TGTGCCGCCAAGCCTGGTGCTAGTGGAGGGGCAGAGACCCAGTACTTC
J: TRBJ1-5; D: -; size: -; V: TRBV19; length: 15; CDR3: CASSMVGGPNQPQHF; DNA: TGTGCCAGTAGTATGGTGGGGGGGCCCAATCAGCCCCAGCATTTT
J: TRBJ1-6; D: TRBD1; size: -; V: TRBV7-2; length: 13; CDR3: CASSFGQGSPLHF; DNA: TGTGCCAGCAGCTTCGGACAGGGCTCACCCCTCCACTTT
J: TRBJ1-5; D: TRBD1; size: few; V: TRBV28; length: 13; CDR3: CAIRGTGDQPQHF; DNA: TGTGCCATCCGGGGGACAGGGGATCAGCCCCAGCATTTT
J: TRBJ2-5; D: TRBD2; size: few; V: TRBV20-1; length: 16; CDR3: CSVPSRLAGGRETQYF; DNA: TGCAGTGTCCCGAGTCGGCTAGCGGGAGGGCGGGAGACCCAGTACTTC
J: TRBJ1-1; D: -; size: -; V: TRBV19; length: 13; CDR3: CASSVDADTEAFF; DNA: TGTGCCAGTAGTGTGGACGCCGACACTGAAGCTTTCTTT
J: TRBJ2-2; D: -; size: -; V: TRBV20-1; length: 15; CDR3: CSASLGGPNTGELFF; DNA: TGCAGTGCTAGCTTGGGCGGACCGAACACCGGGGAGCTGTTTTTT
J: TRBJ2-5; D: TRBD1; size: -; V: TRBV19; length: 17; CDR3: CASSGIGTGGGVETQYF; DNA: TGTGCCAGTAGTGGGATAGGGACAGGGGGCGGGGTGGAGACCCAGTACTTC
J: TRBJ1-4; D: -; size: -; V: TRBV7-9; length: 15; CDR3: CASSLGTAGGEKLSF; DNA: TGTGCCAGCAGCTTAGGGACGGCAGGCGGTGAAAAACTGTCTTTT
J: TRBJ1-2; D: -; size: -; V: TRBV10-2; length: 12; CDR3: CASSGSGNGYTF; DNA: TGCGCCAGCAGTGGGTCAGGGAATGGCTACACCTTC
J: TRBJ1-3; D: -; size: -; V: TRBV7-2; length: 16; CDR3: CASSLLGAISGNTIYF; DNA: TGTGCCAGCAGCTTACTTGGGGCCATCTCTGGAAACACCATATATTTT
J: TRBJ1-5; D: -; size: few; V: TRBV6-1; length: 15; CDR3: CASSPGTRSNQPQHF; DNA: TGTGCCAGCAGCCCCGGGACAAGAAGCAATCAGCCCCAGCATTTT
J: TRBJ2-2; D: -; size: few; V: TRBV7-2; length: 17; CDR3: CASTNWGRGAGTGELFF; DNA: TGTGCCAGCACCAACTGGGGTCGGGGGGCGGGCACCGGGGAGCTGTTTTTT
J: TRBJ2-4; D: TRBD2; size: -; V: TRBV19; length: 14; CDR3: CASTRTSGKNIQYF; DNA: TGTGCCAGTACCAGGACTAGCGGGAAAAACATTCAGTACTTC
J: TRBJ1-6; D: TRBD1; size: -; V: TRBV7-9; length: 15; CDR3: CASSLPGTGVSPLHF; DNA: TGTGCCAGCAGCTTACCCGGGACAGGGGTTTCACCCCTCCACTTT
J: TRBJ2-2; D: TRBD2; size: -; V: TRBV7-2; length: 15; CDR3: CASSSRGSGAGELFF; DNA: TGTGCCAGCAGCTCCCGCGGGAGTGGGGCCGGGGAGCTGTTTTTT
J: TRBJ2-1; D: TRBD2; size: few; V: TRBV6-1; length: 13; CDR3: CASRGTSGSYQFF; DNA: TGTGCCAGCAGGGGGACTAGCGGGAGTTACCAGTTCTTC
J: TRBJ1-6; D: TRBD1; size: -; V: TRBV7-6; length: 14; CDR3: CASSSDRGDSPLHF; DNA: TGTGCCAGCAGCTCTGACAGGGGGGATTCACCCCTCCACTTT
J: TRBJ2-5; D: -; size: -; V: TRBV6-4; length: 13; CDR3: CASSLGPFDPQYF; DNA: TGTGCCAGCTCTTTGGGACCCTTTGACCCTCAGTACTTC
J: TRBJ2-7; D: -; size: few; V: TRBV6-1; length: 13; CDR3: CASSPALHYEQYF; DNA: TGTGCCAGCAGCCCCGCGTTGCACTACGAGCAGTACTTC
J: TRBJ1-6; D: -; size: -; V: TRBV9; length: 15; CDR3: CASSGPVGGNSPLHF; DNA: TGTGCCAGCAGCGGACCGGTAGGGGGTAATTCACCCCTCCACTTT
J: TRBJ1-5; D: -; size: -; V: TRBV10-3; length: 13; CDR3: CAISVGTNQPQHF; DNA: TGTGCCATCAGCGTAGGGACAAATCAGCCCCAGCATTTT
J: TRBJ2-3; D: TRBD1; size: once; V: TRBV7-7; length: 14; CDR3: CASSYGQGPDTQYF; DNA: TGTGCTAGCAGCTACGGACAGGGCCCGGATACGCAGTATTTT
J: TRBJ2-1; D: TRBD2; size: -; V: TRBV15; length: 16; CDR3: CATSREIAGGGNEQFF; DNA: TGTGCCACCAGCAGGGAGATAGCGGGAGGGGGCAATGAGCAGTTCTTC
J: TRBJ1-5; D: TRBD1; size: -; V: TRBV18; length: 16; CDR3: CASSPGTVYSNQPQHF; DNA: TGTGCCAGCTCACCCGGGACAGTTTATAGCAATCAGCCCCAGCATTTT
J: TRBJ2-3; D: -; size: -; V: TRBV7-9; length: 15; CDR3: CASSSLAALTDTQYF; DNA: TGTGCCAGCAGCTCCTTAGCGGCCCTCACAGATACGCAGTATTTT
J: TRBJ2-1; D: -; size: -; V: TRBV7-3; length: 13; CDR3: CASSLQGGQWMVF; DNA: TGTGCCAGCAGCTTACAGGGGGGGCAATGGATGGTCTTC
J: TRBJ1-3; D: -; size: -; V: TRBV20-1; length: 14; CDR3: CSAADSNSGNTIYF; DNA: TGCAGTGCGGCCGACAGTAACTCCGGAAACACCATATATTTT
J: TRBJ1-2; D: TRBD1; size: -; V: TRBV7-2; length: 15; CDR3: CASSPGGTGVYGYTF; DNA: TGTGCCAGCAGCCCCGGCGGGACAGGGGTCTATGGCTACACCTTC
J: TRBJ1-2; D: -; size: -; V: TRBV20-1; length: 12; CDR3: CSATDGLYGYTF; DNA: TGCAGTGCCACCGACGGGCTCTATGGCTACACCTTC
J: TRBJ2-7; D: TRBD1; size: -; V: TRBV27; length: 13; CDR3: CASRGQTNHEQYF; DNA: TGTGCCAGCAGGGGACAGACGAACCACGAGCAGTACTTC
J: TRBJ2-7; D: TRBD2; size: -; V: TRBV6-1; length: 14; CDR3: CASRLAGARHEQYF; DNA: TGTGCCAGCAGACTAGCGGGAGCAAGGCACGAGCAGTACTTC
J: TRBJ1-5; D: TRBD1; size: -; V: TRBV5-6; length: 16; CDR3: CASSLKGQGTRQPQHF; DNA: TGTGCCAGCAGCTTGAAGGGACAGGGGACGAGGCAGCCCCAGCATTTT